The 22 T cell receptor beta chains listed next were all sequenced from one sample in a study of blood T cell repertoires in COVID-19. TCRdb's copy holds only in-frame clones and misses some; the assay was immunoSEQ multiplex PCR. The data show about 130,000 clones, with roughly 79% seen just once and under 14% held by the top ten. The sample consisted of peripheral blood. The receptors here all came from a human donor in a cohort sampled during active COVID-19.

The rearrangement links TRBV6-5 to TRBJ2-7; TRBD1 aligns across 8 bases. Per germline, CDR1 MNHEY and CDR2 SVGAGI. This CDR3 comprises 14 residues. Trimming cost V 2 bases and J 1 base; bases outside gene matches: 1. CDR3 region: CASSYDRGSYEQYF. The DNA of the CDR3 is TGTGCCAGCAGTTACGACAGGGGATCCTACGAGCAGTACTTC.

The chain has TRBV2 and TRBJ2-3; TRBD2 matches at 12 bases. This CDR3 is 15 amino acids long. Germline values: CDR1 SNHLY, CDR2 FYNNEI. J lost 4 bases, V lost 6 bases, and 5 bases had no gene match. The CDR3 spells CASSGLAGNSDTQYF. The CDR3 nucleotides are TGTGCCAGCAGCGGACTAGCGGGGAACTCAGATACGCAGTATTTT.

The CDR3 here is CAWSPGTGPNTEAFF. Here the CDR3 DNA reads TGTGCCTGGAGCCCTGGGACAGGCCCGAACACTGAAGCTTTCTTT. The chain uses TRBV30 and TRBJ1-1; 8 positions agree with TRBD1. Unmatched junction bases numbered 7, after V lost 3 bases and J lost 1 base. Germline V gives CDR1 GTSNPN, CDR2 SVGIG (reference sequence). The CDR3 length is 15 residues.

This rearrangement joins TRBV13 to TRBJ2-7; 8 bases are shared with TRBD1. V gave up 5 bases and J gave up 3 bases; unmatched junction bases: 6. There are 14 residues in the CDR3. CDR1 PRHDT and CDR2 FYEKMQ come from the germline V gene (reference sequence). This chain's CDR3 is CASSLGQDFYEQYF. The CDR3 DNA sequence: TGTGCCAGCAGCCTGGGACAGGACTTCTACGAGCAGTACTTC.

This clone came up once. This chain connects TRBV27 to TRBJ2-7; 7 bases agree with TRBD2. V lost 6 bases, J lost 9 bases, and 11 bases stayed unmatched. The CDR3 is made up of 13 amino acids. Germline V lookup: CDR1 MNHEY, CDR2 SMNVEV (reference sequence). CDR3: CASSPGRGVWQYF. CDR3 bases: TGTGCCAGCAGCCCCGGACGGGGGGTTTGGCAGTACTTC.

This clone appeared a single time. V and J are TRBV6-5 and TRBJ2-5, with 8 bases lining up with TRBD2. With 6 bases clipped from V and 5 bases from J, the junction kept 5 bases outside the gene matches. Germline V gene data show CDR1 as MNHEY and CDR2 as SVGAGI. This CDR3 comprises 13 residues. The CDR3 is CASRSGTRETQYF. CDR3 nucleotide sequence: TGTGCCAGCAGGTCCGGGACTAGGGAGACCCAGTACTTC.

This clone was counted only a few times. Other DNA sequences from this sample encode an identical CDR3 as well. The CDR3 region is CAWSVGGLNTEAFF. The CDR3 region has the DNA TGTGCCTGGAGTGTAGGAGGGTTGAACACTGAAGCTTTCTTT. The chain recombines TRBV30 with TRBJ1-1; no clear D. The CDR3 sequence is 14 residues long. CDR1 is GTSNPN, CDR2 SVGIG, per germline (reference sequence). V gave up 0 bases and J gave up 0 bases, with 8 bases separating them.

This clone was picked up one time. The chain links TRBV4-2 to TRBJ2-5; 9 nucleotides line up with TRBD2. Germline V gene data show CDR1 as LGHNA and CDR2 as YNFKEQ. V dropped 0 bases and J dropped 6; count of bases not matched to a gene: 11. The CDR3 totals 17 residues. In DNA form, the CDR3 reads TGTGCCAGCAGCCAAGAAGGGTCGCGGGGGGGGAGGAAGACCCAGTACTTC. Amino acids: CASSQEGSRGGRKTQYF.

The chain couples TRBV5-1 to TRBJ1-2; a possible D gene is TRBD1 (6 bases). This CDR3 contains 14 residues. The V end was cut by 3 bases, the J end by 4 bases, with 13 bases between. Germline V gene sequence: CDR1 SGHRS, CDR2 YFSETQ. CDR3 bases: TGCGCCAGCAGCTCTGGGGACAACCTCTATGGCTACACCTTC. Its translation: CASSSGDNLYGYTF.

The chain couples TRBV11-1 to TRBJ2-1, with D possibly matching TRBD1 (6 bases). Deletions cut 4 bases from V and 4 bases from J, with 17 bases between. Germline V gene lookup returns CDR1 SGHAT and CDR2 FQDESV (reference sequence). The CDR3 has 16 residues. The CDR3 nucleotides read TGTGCCAGCAGCTGGAAGGGGGTCCCCGGGTACAATGAGCAGTTCTTC. Encoded protein: CASSWKGVPGYNEQFF.

The V call is TRBV5-3, the J call TRBJ1-1; 9 nucleotides align to TRBD1. TRBV5-3 is known as an ORF, though its function is uncertain. This CDR3 has 15 residues. Trimming cost V 4 bases and J 2 bases; bases outside gene matches: 6. The CDR3 DNA reads TGTGCCAGAAGCGCTGGACAGGGGCAAAACACTGAAGCTTTCTTT. Encoded protein: CARSAGQGQNTEAFF.

This clone was seen more than once but under ten times. The J gene is TRBJ1-5, the V gene TRBV12-3 or TRBV12-4; D is ambiguous. The V end lost 3 bases, the J end lost 9 bases, and 12 bases lay between the germline ends. The CDR3 has 13 residues. The CDR3 nucleotides are TGTGCCAGCAGTTTTGGCAGTGATATGCCCCAGCATTTT. Protein: CASSFGSDMPQHF.

The CDR3 DNA reads as TGTGCCAGCCAATTCCTAAACACCGGGGAGCTGTTTTTT. The encoded protein is CASQFLNTGELFF. The chain couples TRBV19 to TRBJ2-2; D gene uncertain. V was cut by 9 bases and J by 2 bases, with 10 bases left in between. CDR1 is LNHDA and CDR2 is SQIVND in the germline V gene (reference sequence). This CDR3 has 13 residues.

J is TRBJ2-5 and V is TRBV2; D might be TRBD2 (7 bases). Trimming cost V 5 bases and J 1 base, with 14 bases left between them. This CDR3 region has 15 residues. CDR1 and CDR2 (germline): SNHLY, FYNNEI. The CDR3 sequence: CASSRFGGLQETQYF. CDR3 coding DNA: TGTGCCAGCAGTAGGTTCGGGGGGCTCCAAGAGACCCAGTACTTC.

The chain is built from TRBV28 and TRBJ1-6; D might be TRBD1 (6 bases). V was trimmed by 4 bases and J by 10 bases, leaving 17 bases between them. CDR1 and CDR2 (germline): MDHEN, SYDVKM. This CDR3 has 15 residues. CDR3 sequence (DNA): TGTGCCAGCAGTTCCCACGACAGGTCACCCTCACCCCTCCACTTT. Its translation is CASSSHDRSPSPLHF.

V usage is TRBV2 and J usage is TRBJ1-2; D may be TRBD1 (6 bases). V was pared by 8 bases and J by 7 bases, with 11 bases between. The CDR3 runs to 11 residues. Germline CDR1 is SNHLY and CDR2 is FYNNEI. CDR3 nucleotides: TGTGCCAGCGGGGGCAGGGGTGGCTACACCTTC. This encodes CASGGRGGYTF. Complete variable domain (other parts from reference TRBV2 and TRBJ1-2): EPEVTQTPSHQVTQMGQEVILRCVPISNHLYFYWYRQILGQKVEFLVSFYNNEISEKSEIFDDQFSVERPDGSNFTLKIRSTKLEDSAMYFCASGGRGGYTFGSGTRLTVV.

The CDR3 region has the DNA TGTGCCAGCACAAGAGAATTGAACACTGAAGCTTTCTTT. Translating it yields CASTRELNTEAFF. V gene TRBV6-5 combines with J gene TRBJ1-1; unclear D gene. Germline CDR1 is MNHEY and CDR2 is SVGAGI. There are 13 residues in the CDR3. The V and J ends lost 7 bases and 0 bases respectively, with 9 bases between them.

The genes are TRBV9 and TRBJ2-7; 7 bases agree with TRBD2. CDR1 is SGDLS and CDR2 is YYNGEE in the germline V gene. CDR3 length: 15 amino acids. The junction had 6 bases not matched to a gene; V was cut back by 0 bases and J by 3 bases. CDR3 sequence: CASSVAGGSLYEQYF. For the CDR3, the DNA is TGTGCCAGCAGCGTAGCTGGCGGGAGCCTCTACGAGCAGTACTTC.

The chain links TRBV19 to TRBJ2-7; 13 bases are shared with TRBD2. The CDR3 contains 15 residues. Germline V CDR1 and CDR2: LNHDA, SQIVND (reference sequence). The V and J ends lost 4 bases and 2 bases, in that order; junction bases with no gene match: 2. CDR3 coding DNA: TGTGCCAGTAGTAAACTAGCGGGGGGGGCCTACGAGCAGTACTTC. Amino acids: CASSKLAGGAYEQYF.

The V gene is TRBV19, the J gene TRBJ1-2; D is possibly TRBD1 (5 bases). This CDR3 is 15 amino acids long. The germline V gene encodes CDR1 LNHDA and CDR2 SQIVND (reference sequence). Trimming left V 6 bases short and J 5 bases short, with 19 bases between. CDR3 region: CASSLRGKGSYGYTF. CDR3 in DNA: TGTGCCAGTAGCCTCCGTGGGAAGGGGTCTTATGGCTACACCTTC.

The chain couples TRBV5-4 to TRBJ2-5; tentatively, D is TRBD2 (6 bases). The length of the CDR3 is 14 residues. Germline V CDR1 and CDR2: SGHNT, YYREEE (reference sequence). Trimming left V 4 bases short and J 5 bases short, with 15 bases between. This CDR3 is CASSLRLGAETQYF. The CDR3 bases are TGTGCCAGCAGCCTTCGACTAGGGGCCGAGACCCAGTACTTC.

This chain joins TRBV10-3 and TRBJ1-6; 7 nucleotides align to TRBD1. The CDR3 consists of 14 residues. With V trimmed by 6 bases and J by 9 bases, 8 bases remained unmatched. The germline CDR1 and CDR2 sequences are ENHRY and SYGVKD. CDR3 region: CAISTGAQASPLHF. For the CDR3, the DNA is TGTGCCATCAGCACAGGGGCCCAGGCTTCACCCCTCCACTTT.